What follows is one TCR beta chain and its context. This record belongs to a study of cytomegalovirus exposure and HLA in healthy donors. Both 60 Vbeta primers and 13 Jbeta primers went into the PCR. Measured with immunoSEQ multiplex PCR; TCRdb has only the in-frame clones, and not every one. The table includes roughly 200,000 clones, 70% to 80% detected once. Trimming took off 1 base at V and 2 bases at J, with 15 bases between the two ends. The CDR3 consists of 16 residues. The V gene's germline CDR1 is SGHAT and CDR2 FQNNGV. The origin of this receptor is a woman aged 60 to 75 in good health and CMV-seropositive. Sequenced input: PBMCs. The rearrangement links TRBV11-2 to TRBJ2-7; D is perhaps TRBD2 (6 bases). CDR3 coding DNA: TGTGCCAGCAGCTTAGGGGCCCTTAGCGGAGCCTACGAGCAGTACTTC. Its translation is CASSLGALSGAYEQYF.